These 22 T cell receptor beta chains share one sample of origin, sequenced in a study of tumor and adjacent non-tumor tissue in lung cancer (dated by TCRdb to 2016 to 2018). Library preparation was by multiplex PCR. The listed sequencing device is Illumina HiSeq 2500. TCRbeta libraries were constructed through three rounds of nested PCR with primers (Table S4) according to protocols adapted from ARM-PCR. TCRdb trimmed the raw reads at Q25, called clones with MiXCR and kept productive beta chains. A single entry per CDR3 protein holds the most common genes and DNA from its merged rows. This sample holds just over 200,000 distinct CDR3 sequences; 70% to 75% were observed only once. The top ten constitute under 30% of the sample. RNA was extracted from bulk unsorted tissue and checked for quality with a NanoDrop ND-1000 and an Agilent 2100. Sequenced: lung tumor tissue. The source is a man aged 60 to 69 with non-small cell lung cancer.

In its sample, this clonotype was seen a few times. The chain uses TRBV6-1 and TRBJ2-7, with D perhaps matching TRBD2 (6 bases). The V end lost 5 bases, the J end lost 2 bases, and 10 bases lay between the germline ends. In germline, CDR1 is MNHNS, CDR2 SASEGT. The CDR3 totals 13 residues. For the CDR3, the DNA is TGTGCCAGCAGTCCGGGGAGGACCTACGAGCAGTACTTC. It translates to CASSPGRTYEQYF.

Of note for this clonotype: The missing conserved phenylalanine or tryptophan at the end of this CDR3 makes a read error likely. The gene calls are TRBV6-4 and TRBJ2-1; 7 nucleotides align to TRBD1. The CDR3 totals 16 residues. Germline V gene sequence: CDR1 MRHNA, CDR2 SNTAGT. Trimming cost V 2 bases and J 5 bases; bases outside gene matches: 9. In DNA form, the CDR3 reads TGTGCCAGCAGTGACAATCAGCAGGGACAGCACAATGAGCAGTTCCTC. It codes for CASSDNQQGQHNEQFL.

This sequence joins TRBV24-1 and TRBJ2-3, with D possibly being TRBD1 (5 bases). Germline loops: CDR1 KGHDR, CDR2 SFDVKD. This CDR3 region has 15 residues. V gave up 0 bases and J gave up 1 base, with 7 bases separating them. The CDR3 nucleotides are TGTGCCACCAGTGATTTGTTCAGGGGCACAGATACGCAGTATTTT. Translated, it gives CATSDLFRGTDTQYF.

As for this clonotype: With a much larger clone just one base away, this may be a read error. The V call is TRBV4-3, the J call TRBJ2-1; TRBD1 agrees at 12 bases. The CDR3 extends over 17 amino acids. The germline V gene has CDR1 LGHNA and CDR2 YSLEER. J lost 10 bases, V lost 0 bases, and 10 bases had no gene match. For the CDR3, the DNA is TGCGCCAGCAGCCAAGATGGGCCGGGACAGGGGGCAGAGGAGCAGTTCTTC. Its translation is CASSQDGPGQGAEEQFF.

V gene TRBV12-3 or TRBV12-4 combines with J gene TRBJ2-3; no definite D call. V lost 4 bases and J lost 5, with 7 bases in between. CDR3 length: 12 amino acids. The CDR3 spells CASSSSGDTQYF. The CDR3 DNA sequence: TGTGCCAGCAGTTCCTCCGGAGATACGCAGTATTTT.

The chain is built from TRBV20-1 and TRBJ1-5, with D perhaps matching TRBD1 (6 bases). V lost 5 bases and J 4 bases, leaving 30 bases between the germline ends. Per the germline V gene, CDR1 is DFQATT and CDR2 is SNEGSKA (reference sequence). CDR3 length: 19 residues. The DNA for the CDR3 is TGCAGTGCTGGAGGGGGGGATACAGGGAGCATTGTAGTAAATCAGCCCCAGCATTTT. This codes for CSAGGGDTGSIVVNQPQHF.

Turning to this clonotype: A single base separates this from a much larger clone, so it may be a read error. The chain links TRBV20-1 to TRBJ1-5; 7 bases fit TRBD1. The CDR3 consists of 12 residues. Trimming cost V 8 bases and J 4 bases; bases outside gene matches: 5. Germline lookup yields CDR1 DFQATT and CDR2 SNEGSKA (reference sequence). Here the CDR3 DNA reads TGCAGTACTATACAGGGGAATCAGCCCCAGCATTTT. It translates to CSTIQGNQPQHF.

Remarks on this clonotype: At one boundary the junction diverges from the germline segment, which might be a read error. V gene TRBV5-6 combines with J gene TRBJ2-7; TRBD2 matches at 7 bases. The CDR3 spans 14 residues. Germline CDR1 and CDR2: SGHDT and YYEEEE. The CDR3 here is CGSKPLWEGYEQYF. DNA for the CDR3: TGTGGCAGTAAACCCCTTTGGGAGGGCTACGAGCAATACTTC.

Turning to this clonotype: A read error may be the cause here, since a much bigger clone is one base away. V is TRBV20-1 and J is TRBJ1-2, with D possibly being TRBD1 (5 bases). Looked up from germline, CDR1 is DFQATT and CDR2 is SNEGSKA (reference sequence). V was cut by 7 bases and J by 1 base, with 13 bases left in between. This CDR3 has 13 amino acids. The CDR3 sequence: CSVSSGGNYGYTF. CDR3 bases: TGCAGTGTTAGTTCGGGGGGTAACTATGGCTACACCTTC.

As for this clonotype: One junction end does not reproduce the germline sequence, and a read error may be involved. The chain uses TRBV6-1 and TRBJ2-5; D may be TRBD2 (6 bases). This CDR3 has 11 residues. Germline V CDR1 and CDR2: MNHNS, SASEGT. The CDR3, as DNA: TGTGTCAGCCGGGGGAAAGAGACCCTGTACTTC. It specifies CVSRGKETLYF.

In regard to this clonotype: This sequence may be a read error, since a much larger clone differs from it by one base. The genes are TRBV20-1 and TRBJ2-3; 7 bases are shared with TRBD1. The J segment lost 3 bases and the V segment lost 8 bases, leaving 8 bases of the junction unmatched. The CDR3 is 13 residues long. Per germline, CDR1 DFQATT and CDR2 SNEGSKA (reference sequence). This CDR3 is CSSRGRVTDTQYF. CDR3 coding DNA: TGCAGTTCAAGGGGGCGTGTGACAGATACGCAGTATTTT.

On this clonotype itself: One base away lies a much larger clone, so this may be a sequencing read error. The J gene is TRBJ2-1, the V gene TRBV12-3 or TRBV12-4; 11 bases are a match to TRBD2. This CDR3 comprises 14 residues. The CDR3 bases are TGTGCCAGCAGACTAGCGGGAGAGGGGAATGAGCAGGTCTTC. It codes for CASRLAGEGNEQVF.

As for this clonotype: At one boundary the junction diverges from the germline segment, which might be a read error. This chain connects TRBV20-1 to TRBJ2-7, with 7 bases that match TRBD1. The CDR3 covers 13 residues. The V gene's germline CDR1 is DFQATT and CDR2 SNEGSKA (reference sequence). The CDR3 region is CGAEGQRSYEQYF. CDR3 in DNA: TGCGGTGCTGAGGGACAGCGATCATACGAGCAGTACTTC.

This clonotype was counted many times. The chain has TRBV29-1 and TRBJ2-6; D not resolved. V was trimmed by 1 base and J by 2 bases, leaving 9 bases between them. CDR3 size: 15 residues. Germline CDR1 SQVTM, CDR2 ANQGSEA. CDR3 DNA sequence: TGCAGCGTTGAAGCTCCCGGGCCTGGGGCCAACGTCCTGACTTTC. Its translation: CSVEAPGPGANVLTF. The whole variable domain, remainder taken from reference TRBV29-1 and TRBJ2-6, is SAVISQKPSRDICQRGTSLTIQCQVDSQVTMMFWYRQQPGQSLTLIATANQGSEATYESGFVIDKFPISRPNLTFSTLTVSNMSPEDSSIYLCSVEAPGPGANVLTFGAGSRLTVL.

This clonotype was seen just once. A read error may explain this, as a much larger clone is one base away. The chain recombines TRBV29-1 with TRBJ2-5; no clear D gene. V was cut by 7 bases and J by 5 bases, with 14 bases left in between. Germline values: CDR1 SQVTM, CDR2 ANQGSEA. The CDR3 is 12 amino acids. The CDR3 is CSGHRNRETQYF. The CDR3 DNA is TGCAGCGGCCATCGGAATAGGGAGACCCAGTACTTC.

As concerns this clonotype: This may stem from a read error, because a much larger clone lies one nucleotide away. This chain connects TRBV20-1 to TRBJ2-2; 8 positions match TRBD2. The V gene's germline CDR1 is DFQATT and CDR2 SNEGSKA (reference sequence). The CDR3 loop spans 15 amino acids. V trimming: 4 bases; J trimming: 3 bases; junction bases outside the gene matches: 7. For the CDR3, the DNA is TGCAGTGCTATAGTAGCGGGGCAAGACACCGGGGAGCTGTTTTTT. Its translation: CSAIVAGQDTGELFF.

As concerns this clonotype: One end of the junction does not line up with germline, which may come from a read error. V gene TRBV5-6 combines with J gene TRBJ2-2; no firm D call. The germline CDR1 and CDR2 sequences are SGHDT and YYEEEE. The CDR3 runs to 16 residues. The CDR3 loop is CASNPVSGRNTGELFF. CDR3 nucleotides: TGTGCCAGCAACCCTGTCTCTGGCCGGAACACCGGTGAGCTGTTTTTT.

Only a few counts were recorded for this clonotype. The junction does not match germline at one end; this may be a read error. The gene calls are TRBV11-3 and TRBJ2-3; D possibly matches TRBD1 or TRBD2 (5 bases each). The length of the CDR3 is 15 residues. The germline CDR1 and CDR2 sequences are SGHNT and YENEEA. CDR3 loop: CTSSLGRIGTDTQYF. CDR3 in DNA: TGTACCAGCAGCCTGGGACGCATCGGCACAGATACGCAGTATTTT.

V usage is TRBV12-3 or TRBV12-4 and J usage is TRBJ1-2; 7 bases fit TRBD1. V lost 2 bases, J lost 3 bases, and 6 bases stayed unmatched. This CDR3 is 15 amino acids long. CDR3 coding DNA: TGTGCCAGCAGTTTAACGAGGACAGGAGACTATGGCTACACCTTC. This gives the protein CASSLTRTGDYGYTF.

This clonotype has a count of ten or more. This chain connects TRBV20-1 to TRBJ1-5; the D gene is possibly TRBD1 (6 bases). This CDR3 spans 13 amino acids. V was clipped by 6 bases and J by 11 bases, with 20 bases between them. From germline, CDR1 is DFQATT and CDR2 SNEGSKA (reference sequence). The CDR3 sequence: CSAGGTSLVSQHF. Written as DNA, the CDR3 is TGCAGTGCCGGGGGGACATCGTTGGTATCCCAGCATTTT.

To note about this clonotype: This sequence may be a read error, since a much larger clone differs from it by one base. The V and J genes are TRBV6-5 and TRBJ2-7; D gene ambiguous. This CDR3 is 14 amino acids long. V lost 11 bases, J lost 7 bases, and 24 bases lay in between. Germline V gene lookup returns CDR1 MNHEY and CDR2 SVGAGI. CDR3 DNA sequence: TGTGCCGGCATTGCGGCCACGGATCTAGGAGAGCAGTACTTC. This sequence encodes CAGIAATDLGEQYF.

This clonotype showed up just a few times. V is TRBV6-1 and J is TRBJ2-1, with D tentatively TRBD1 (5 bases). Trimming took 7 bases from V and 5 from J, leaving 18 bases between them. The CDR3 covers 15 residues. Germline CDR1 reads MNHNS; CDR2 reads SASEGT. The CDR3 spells CASTSPGQGHNEQFF. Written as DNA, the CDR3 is TGTGCCAGCACCTCCCCTGGCCAGGGCCACAATGAGCAGTTCTTC.